The 19 T cell receptor beta chains below all came from one sample that was sequenced in a study of cytomegalovirus exposure and HLA in healthy donors. PCR amplification relied on 60 Vbeta primers (plus 13 Jbeta primers). The protocol was immunoSEQ multiplex PCR, while the TCRdb copy is restricted to in-frame clones and leaves out a portion. The sample has roughly 160,000 clones; about two thirds are singletons. Sequences were obtained from PBMCs. All receptors derive from a woman under 40 in good health and CMV-seronegative.

This sequence joins TRBV19 and TRBJ1-2; D gene ambiguous. V was trimmed by 4 bases and J by 6 bases, leaving 9 bases between them. CDR1 is LNHDA and CDR2 is SQIVND in the germline V gene (reference sequence). The CDR3 runs to 12 residues. CDR3 DNA: TGTGCCAGTAGTAACAGACAAGATGGCTACACCTTC. The encoded protein is CASSNRQDGYTF.

The chain combines TRBV6-5 with TRBJ1-6; D remains unclear. Per germline, CDR1 MNHEY and CDR2 SVGAGI. CDR3 size: 14 residues. V gave up 2 bases and J gave up 7 bases, with 9 bases separating them. The CDR3 DNA sequence: TGTGCCAGCAGTTACGGAACGGGAAATTCACCCCTCCACTTT. Protein: CASSYGTGNSPLHF.

The chain is built from TRBV9 and TRBJ1-2; no clear D gene. The germline CDR1 and CDR2 sequences are SGDLS and YYNGEE. This CDR3 region has 14 residues. V was cut by 3 bases and J by 13 bases, with 22 bases left in between. The CDR3 sequence is CASSAVTVVQVATF. Written as DNA, the CDR3 is TGTGCCAGCAGCGCCGTCACAGTTGTTCAGGTTGCCACCTTC.

The genes are TRBV6-6 and TRBJ2-2, with D perhaps TRBD2 (5 bases). Trimming left V 3 bases short and J 2 bases short, with 10 bases between. The germline gives CDR1 MNHNY, CDR2 SVGAGI (reference sequence). The length of the CDR3 is 15 residues. The chain's CDR3 is CASSYREKNTGELFF. The CDR3 DNA reads TGTGCCAGCAGTTATAGGGAGAAAAACACCGGGGAGCTGTTTTTT.

The V call is TRBV4-1, the J call TRBJ2-5; 16 bases are a match to TRBD2. Unmatched junction bases numbered 0, after V lost 3 bases and J lost 5 bases. The CDR3 runs to 15 residues. Germline assignment: CDR1 MGHRA and CDR2 YSYEKL. The CDR3 region is CASSQGLAGGETQYF. In DNA, the CDR3 is TGCGCCAGCAGCCAGGGACTAGCGGGGGGGGAGACCCAGTACTTC.

The rearrangement uses TRBV4-3 and TRBJ2-1; 8 bases align to TRBD2. The V gene end was trimmed by 6 bases and the J gene end by 1 base; junction bases not matched to a gene: 8. The CDR3 has 16 residues. CDR1 and CDR2 (germline): LGHNA, YSLEER. The CDR3 loop reads CASSALAGLSYNEQFF. The CDR3 DNA reads as TGCGCCAGCAGTGCCCTAGCGGGTCTTTCCTACAATGAGCAGTTCTTC.

This clone was detected a few times. The genes are TRBV6-5 and TRBJ2-7, with D perhaps matching TRBD1 (6 bases). Germline-derived CDR1 and CDR2 are MNHEY and SVGAGI. The CDR3 spans 13 residues. Trimming took 2 bases from V and 3 from J, leaving 8 bases between them. This chain's CDR3 is CASSYGQLYEQYF. The CDR3 DNA reads as TGTGCCAGCAGTTACGGACAGCTCTACGAGCAGTACTTC.

The rearrangement joins TRBV7-2 to TRBJ2-3, with D tentatively TRBD2 (7 bases). Trimming took off 0 bases at V and 2 bases at J, with 12 bases between the two ends. The CDR3 is 16 amino acids. In germline, CDR1 is SGHTA, CDR2 FQGNSA. The CDR3 protein is CASSLAGGGNTDTQYF. CDR3 in DNA: TGTGCCAGCAGCTTAGCTGGGGGGGGCAACACAGATACGCAGTATTTT.

The chain uses TRBV23-1 and TRBJ2-7, with 9 bases aligning to TRBD1. TRBV23-1 is given ORF status, its function remaining uncertain. After removal of 3 bases from V and 2 bases from J, the junction contained 5 bases not matched to a gene. This CDR3 has 15 residues. This chain's CDR3 is CASSQRTGDPYEQYF. The CDR3 DNA reads TGCGCCAGCAGTCAGAGGACAGGGGACCCCTACGAGCAGTACTTC.

This chain connects TRBV19 to TRBJ1-2; 7 bases map to TRBD1. Germline trimming cut 9 bases from V and 6 bases from J; bases unmatched to any gene: 13. This CDR3 is 14 amino acids long. In germline, CDR1 is LNHDA, CDR2 SQIVND (reference sequence). CDR3 amino acids: CASWNPDRVDGYTF. The CDR3 DNA follows: TGTGCCAGCTGGAACCCCGACAGGGTGGATGGCTACACCTTC.

This clone was observed a few times. The V gene is TRBV6-5, the J gene TRBJ2-3; maybe TRBD2 (6 bases). The germline gives CDR1 MNHEY, CDR2 SVGAGI. The CDR3 contains 14 residues. Trimming pared 6 bases from V and 5 bases from J, leaving 15 bases between. Here the CDR3 DNA reads TGTGCCAGCAGGGAGGTCCCGGGAGTAGATACGCAGTATTTT. It yields the protein CASREVPGVDTQYF.

This chain links TRBV5-8 with TRBJ1-2; maybe TRBD1 (6 bases). Trimming removed 0 bases from V and 8 bases from J, with 11 bases in between. This CDR3 has 13 residues. The germline gives CDR1 SGHTS, CDR2 YDEGEE. The CDR3 loop is CASSLEQGRGYTF. DNA of the CDR3: TGTGCCAGCAGCTTGGAGCAGGGGAGAGGCTACACCTTC.

This sequence joins TRBV29-1 and TRBJ1-5; D gene unclear. Per the germline V gene, CDR1 is SQVTM and CDR2 is ANQGSEA. There are 11 residues in the CDR3. V lost 4 bases and J 4 bases, leaving 5 bases between the germline ends. The chain's CDR3 is CSVGGNQPQHF. Here the CDR3 DNA reads TGCAGCGTTGGCGGGAATCAGCCCCAGCATTTT.

The V gene is TRBV6-5, the J gene TRBJ1-1; D is perhaps TRBD1 (5 bases). This CDR3 has 13 residues. Looked up from germline, CDR1 is MNHEY and CDR2 is SVGAGI. The CDR3 region is CASTLGVYTEAFF. The CDR3 DNA sequence: TGTGCGTCGACCTTAGGGGTTTACACTGAAGCTTTCTTT.

This clone came up once. The V call is TRBV30, the J call TRBJ2-3, with TRBD2 matching over 7 bases. The germline gives CDR1 GTSNPN, CDR2 SVGIG (reference sequence). J was trimmed by 3 bases and V by 4 bases; bases with no gene match: 7. CDR3 length equals 14 residues. CDR3 DNA: TGTGCCTGGACTAAAGGGAGGGAGACAGATACGCAGTATTTT. Its translation: CAWTKGRETDTQYF.

This clone occurred a few times. The chain employs TRBV5-6 and TRBJ2-7; D possibly corresponds to TRBD1 (6 bases). The length of the CDR3 is 14 residues. V was trimmed by 2 bases and J by 6 bases, leaving 15 bases between them. CDR1 and CDR2 (germline): SGHDT, YYEEEE. As DNA, the CDR3 is TGTGCCAGCAGCTTCACAGGGTTCTTTGGCGAGCAGTACTTC. Translation gives CASSFTGFFGEQYF.

The CDR3 sequence: CASSFAGESYEQYF. The CDR3 DNA is TGTGCCAGCAGCTTCGCAGGGGAATCCTACGAGCAGTACTTC. The rearrangement uses TRBV11-2 and TRBJ2-7; weak D call: TRBD1 (6 bases). Germline CDR1 reads SGHAT; CDR2 reads FQNNGV. Trimming cost V 3 bases and J 1 base, with 10 bases left between them. The CDR3 is made up of 14 amino acids. Using reference TRBV11-2 and TRBJ2-7 for the parts outside the CDR3, the full variable domain is EAGVAQSPRYKIIEKRQSVAFWCNPISGHATLYWYQQILGQGPKLLIQFQNNGVVDDSQLPKDRFSAERLKGVDSTLKIQPAKLEDSAVYLCASSFAGESYEQYFGPGTRLTVT.

This clone was detected once. The gene calls are TRBV28 and TRBJ2-2, with a weak D call TRBD2 (6 bases). V dropped 4 bases and J dropped 6 bases, with 9 bases sitting between them. The CDR3 loop spans 13 amino acids. CDR1 and CDR2 from the germline V gene are MDHEN and SYDVKM. CDR3 in amino acids: CASSSPGAGELFF. DNA for the CDR3: TGTGCCAGCAGTTCCCCGGGGGCCGGGGAGCTGTTTTTT.

This clone was found a few times. The rearrangement links TRBV7-2 to TRBJ2-2, with TRBD2 identical over 9 bases. V was clipped by 3 bases and J by 2 bases; unmatched bases: 7. The CDR3 has 17 residues. Germline V gene data show CDR1 as SGHTA and CDR2 as FQGNSA. CDR3 amino acids: CASSFDTSGSNTGELFF. In DNA form, the CDR3 reads TGTGCCAGCAGCTTCGACACTAGCGGGTCAAACACCGGGGAGCTGTTTTTT.